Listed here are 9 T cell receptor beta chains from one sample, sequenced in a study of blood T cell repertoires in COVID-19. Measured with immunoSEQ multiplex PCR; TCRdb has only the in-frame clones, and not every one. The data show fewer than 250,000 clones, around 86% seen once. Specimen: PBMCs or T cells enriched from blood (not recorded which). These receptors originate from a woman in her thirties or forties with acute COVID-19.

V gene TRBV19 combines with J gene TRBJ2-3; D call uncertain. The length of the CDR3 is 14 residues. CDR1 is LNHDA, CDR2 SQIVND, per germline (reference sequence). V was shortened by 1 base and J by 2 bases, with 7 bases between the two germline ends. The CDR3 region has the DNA TGTGCCAGTAGTATAGCCGAGTCCACAGATACGCAGTATTTT. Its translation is CASSIAESTDTQYF.

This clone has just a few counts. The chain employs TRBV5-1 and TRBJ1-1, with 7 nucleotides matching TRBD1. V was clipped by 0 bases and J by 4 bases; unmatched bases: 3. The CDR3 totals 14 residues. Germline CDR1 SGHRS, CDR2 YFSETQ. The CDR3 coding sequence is TGCGCCAGCAGCTTGGGACAGGGAAGCACTGAAGCTTTCTTT. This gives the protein CASSLGQGSTEAFF. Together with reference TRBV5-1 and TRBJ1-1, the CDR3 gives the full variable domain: KAGVTQTPRYLIKTRGQQVTLSCSPISGHRSVSWYQQTPGQGLQFLFEYFSETQRNKGNFPGRFSGRQFSNSRSEMNVSTLELGDSALYLCASSLGQGSTEAFFGQGTRLTVV.

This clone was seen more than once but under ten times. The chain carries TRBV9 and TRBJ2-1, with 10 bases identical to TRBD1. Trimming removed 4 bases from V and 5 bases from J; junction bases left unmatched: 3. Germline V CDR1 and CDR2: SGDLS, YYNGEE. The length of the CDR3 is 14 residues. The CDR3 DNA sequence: TGTGCCAGCAGCATCGGGACAGGGGACAATGAGCAGTTCTTC. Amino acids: CASSIGTGDNEQFF.

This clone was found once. The DNA for the CDR3 is TGTGCCAGCAGCCCCCGGCGACTGGCATCCTACAATGAGCAGTTCTTC. Its translation is CASSPRRLASYNEQFF. This sequence joins TRBV7-8 and TRBJ2-1; D remains ambiguous. This CDR3 has 16 residues. V shed 5 bases and J shed 1 base, with 15 bases lying between them. The germline CDR1 and CDR2 sequences are SGHVS and FQNEAQ.

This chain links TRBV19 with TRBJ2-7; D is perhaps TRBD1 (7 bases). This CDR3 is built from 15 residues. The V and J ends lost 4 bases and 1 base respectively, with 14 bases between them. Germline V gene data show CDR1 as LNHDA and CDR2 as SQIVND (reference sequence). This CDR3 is CASSTTPGGSYEQYF. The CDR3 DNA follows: TGTGCCAGTAGTACTACTCCAGGGGGGTCCTACGAGCAGTACTTC.

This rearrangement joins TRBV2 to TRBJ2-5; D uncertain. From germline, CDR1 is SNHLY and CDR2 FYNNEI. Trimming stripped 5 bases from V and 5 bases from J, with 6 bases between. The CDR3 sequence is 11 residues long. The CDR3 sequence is CASSSRETQYF. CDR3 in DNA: TGTGCCAGCAGTTCCCGGGAGACCCAGTACTTC.

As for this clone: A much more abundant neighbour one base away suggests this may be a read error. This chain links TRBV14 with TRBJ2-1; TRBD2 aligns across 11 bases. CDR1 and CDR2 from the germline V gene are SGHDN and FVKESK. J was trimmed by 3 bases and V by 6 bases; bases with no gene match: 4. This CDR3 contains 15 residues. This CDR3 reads CASRPLAGGYNEQFF. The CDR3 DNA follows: TGTGCCAGCAGACCCCTAGCGGGAGGCTACAATGAGCAGTTCTTC.

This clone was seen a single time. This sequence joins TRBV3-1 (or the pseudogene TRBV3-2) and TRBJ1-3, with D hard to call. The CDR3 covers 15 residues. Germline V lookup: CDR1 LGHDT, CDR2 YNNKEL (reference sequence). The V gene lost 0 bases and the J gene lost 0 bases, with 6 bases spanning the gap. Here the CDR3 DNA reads TGTGCCAGCAGCCAAGATCCGAGCTCTGGAAACACCATATATTTT. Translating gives CASSQDPSSGNTIYF.

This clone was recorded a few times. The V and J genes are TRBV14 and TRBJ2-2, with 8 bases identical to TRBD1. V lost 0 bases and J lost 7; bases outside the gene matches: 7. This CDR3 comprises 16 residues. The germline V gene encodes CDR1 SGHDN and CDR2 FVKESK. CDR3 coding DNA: TGTGCCAGCAGCCAAGAGGGGGGACAGGATATCGGGGAGCTGTTTTTT. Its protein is CASSQEGGQDIGELFF.